These 23 T cell receptor beta chains share one sample of origin, sequenced in a study of T cell repertoires in cytomegalovirus infection. These receptors are not linked to any known antigen. Using its own MiXCR run on the reads, TCRdb lists one record per CDR3 protein. The sample records fewer than 65,000 distinct CDR3 sequences, over 15% being singletons. The sequencing used CD8+ T cells from cultured PBMCs, collected from culture after CMV antigen stimulation. All receptors come from a human donor in good health (CMV status not recorded). Some clones in this sample may be carry-over from other donors' samples.

This clonotype has at least ten counts. The V call is TRBV15, the J call TRBJ1-1, with D uncertain. The V gene lost 5 bases and the J gene lost 5 bases, with 9 bases spanning the gap. Germline V gene lookup returns CDR1 LNHNV and CDR2 YYDKDF (reference sequence). The CDR3 extends over 12 amino acids. The chain's CDR3 is CATSQTLTEAFF. For the CDR3, the DNA is TGTGCCACCAGCCAGACACTAACTGAAGCTTTCTTT.

This clonotype was seen a handful of times. The J gene is TRBJ2-7, the V gene TRBV4-3; 7 bases line up with TRBD1. CDR1 is LGHNA, CDR2 YSLEER, per germline. Unmatched junction bases numbered 5, after V lost 1 base and J lost 2 bases. The CDR3 totals 15 residues. In DNA, the CDR3 is TGCGCCAGCAGCCAAGTACAGGGGCAAACCTACGAGCAGTACTTC. It codes for CASSQVQGQTYEQYF.

This clonotype was detected many times. This chain connects TRBV4-2 to TRBJ2-1; 10 bases fit TRBD2. Trimming at V came to 1 base and at J to 9 bases, leaving 6 bases not matched to a gene. Germline CDR1 is LGHNA and CDR2 is YNFKEQ. This CDR3 is 15 amino acids long. The CDR3 DNA is TGTGCCAGCAGCCAAGTTCCTAGCGGGAGTTCTGAGCAGTTCTTC. Its protein is CASSQVPSGSSEQFF.

The J gene is TRBJ2-7, the V gene TRBV20-1; D possibly corresponds to TRBD1 (6 bases). V was shortened by 3 bases and J by 3 bases, with 12 bases between the two germline ends. Germline lookup yields CDR1 DFQATT and CDR2 SNEGSKA (reference sequence). CDR3 length: 13 amino acids. The chain's CDR3 is CSASSQGSYEQYF. CDR3 nucleotide sequence: TGCAGTGCTAGTAGCCAGGGGAGCTACGAGCAGTACTTC.

The CDR3 nucleotides are TGTGCCAGCAGCCAAGGATGGTGGGACACAGATACGCAGTATTTT. Translated: CASSQGWWDTDTQYF. The rearrangement links TRBV3-1 to TRBJ2-3; D is undetermined. CDR1 LGHDT and CDR2 YNNKEL come from the germline V gene (reference sequence). This CDR3 contains 15 residues. Trimming left V 1 base short and J 2 bases short, with 10 bases between.

The chain joins TRBV9 to TRBJ1-5; 8 bases are a match to TRBD1. This CDR3 spans 15 amino acids. V shed 4 bases and J 10 bases; nucleotides not matched to a gene: 13. Germline lookup yields CDR1 SGDLS and CDR2 YYNGEE. The CDR3, as DNA: TGTGCCAGCAGCTCGGGGGCAGGGGGCTTGAGTCCCCAGCATTTT. It codes for CASSSGAGGLSPQHF.

This clonotype was observed a handful of times. V usage is TRBV5-1 and J usage is TRBJ2-7; TRBD2 agrees at 12 bases. CDR1 SGHRS and CDR2 YFSETQ come from the germline V gene. The CDR3 is 16 amino acids. Trimming removed 0 bases from V and 5 bases from J; junction bases left unmatched: 6. The CDR3 DNA sequence: TGCGCCAGCAGCTTGGGCCTAGCGGGAGGGCCTGACGAGCAGTACTTC. Protein sequence: CASSLGLAGGPDEQYF.

This chain links TRBV20-1 with TRBJ2-1; TRBD1 matches 8 bases. The germline V gene has CDR1 DFQATT and CDR2 SNEGSKA (reference sequence). Germline trimming cut 8 bases from V and 2 bases from J; bases unmatched to any gene: 11. CDR3 length equals 15 residues. CDR3 protein: CSLPGQGPTYNEQFF. The DNA for the CDR3 is TGCAGTCTGCCCGGACAGGGCCCTACCTACAATGAGCAGTTCTTC.

This chain joins TRBV7-8 and TRBJ2-7; D is possibly TRBD1 (5 bases). This CDR3 comprises 15 residues. Germline assignment: CDR1 SGHVS and CDR2 FQNEAQ. Trimming removed 2 bases at V and 0 bases at J, with 11 bases between. Here the CDR3 reads CASSLRDSGSYEQYF. DNA for the CDR3: TGTGCCAGCAGCTTACGAGACAGTGGCTCCTACGAGCAGTACTTC.

The V call is TRBV12-3 or TRBV12-4, the J call TRBJ2-2, with no clear D. The CDR3 has 15 amino acids. V was trimmed by 5 bases and J by 1 base, leaving 11 bases between them. The CDR3 nucleotides read TGTGCCAGCAGTAAGGGTCCGCTGAACACCGGGGAGCTGTTTTTT. The encoded protein is CASSKGPLNTGELFF.

In its sample, this clonotype was seen once. The genes are TRBV7-6 and TRBJ2-7, with 12 bases matching TRBD2. The germline gives CDR1 SGHVS, CDR2 FNYEAQ. Losses at the gene ends were 3 bases for V and 5 bases for J; bases not matched to a gene: 2. This CDR3 has 14 amino acids. CDR3 DNA: TGTGCCAGCAGCTTTACTAGCGGGGGGCACGAGCAGTACTTC. Its translation: CASSFTSGGHEQYF.

This sequence joins TRBV20-1 and TRBJ2-5; 11 bases map to TRBD2. Per the germline V gene, CDR1 is DFQATT and CDR2 is SNEGSKA (reference sequence). J was trimmed by 4 bases and V by 5 bases; bases with no gene match: 9. The length of the CDR3 is 15 residues. CDR3 DNA: TGCAGTGCTCAGTTTAGCGGGGGGGCCGTAGAGACCCAGTACTTC. It encodes CSAQFSGGAVETQYF.

The V gene is TRBV7-1, the J gene TRBJ2-7; D is ambiguous. TRBV7-1 is an ORF, and what it does is uncertain. The CDR3 runs 13 residues. Trimming took 5 bases from V and 4 from J, leaving 12 bases between them. CDR3 nucleotide sequence: TGTGCCAGCAGCCCACCTGGGAAGTACGAGCAGTACTTC. Residues: CASSPPGKYEQYF.

This clonotype was seen a few times. CDR3 in amino acids: CASSWRGGQETQYF. The DNA for the CDR3 is TGTGCCAGCAGCTGGAGGGGGGGTCAAGAGACCCAGTACTTC. The chain carries TRBV7-6 and TRBJ2-5, with D possibly TRBD2 on 7 matching bases. V lost 4 bases, J lost 2 bases, and 11 bases lay in between. Germline V gene data show CDR1 as SGHVS and CDR2 as FNYEAQ. This CDR3 is 14 amino acids long.

This clonotype was seen a single time. This chain uses TRBV4-3 with TRBJ2-7, with 8 positions matching TRBD1. The CDR3 sequence is 14 residues long. V lost 2 bases, J lost 2 bases, and 2 bases stayed unmatched. The germline CDR1 and CDR2 sequences are LGHNA and YSLEER. The CDR3 here is CASSQYRGTYEQYF. Here the CDR3 DNA reads TGCGCCAGCAGCCAATACAGGGGGACCTACGAGCAGTACTTC.

This sequence joins TRBV7-8 and TRBJ1-4; TRBD1 agrees at 10 bases. V shed 2 bases, J shed 8 bases, and the junction held 5 bases outside the gene matches. The length of the CDR3 is 15 residues. Germline V lookup: CDR1 SGHVS, CDR2 FQNEAQ. CDR3 loop: CASSLLDRGREKLFF. The CDR3 DNA reads as TGTGCCAGCAGCTTACTAGACAGGGGGCGAGAAAAACTGTTTTTT.

V gene TRBV7-2 combines with J gene TRBJ2-4; either TRBD1 or TRBD2 may fit D (5 bases each). With 5 bases removed from V and 2 bases from J, the gap between germline ends came to 10 bases. From germline, CDR1 is SGHTA and CDR2 FQGNSA. This CDR3 region has 14 residues. Here the CDR3 DNA reads TGTGCCAGCAGCCCCTCGGGGCCCAAAAACATTCAGTACTTC. Translation: CASSPSGPKNIQYF.

This clonotype was seen at least ten times. The chain has TRBV7-8 and TRBJ2-5; TRBD1 matches 9 bases. The V and J ends lost 5 bases and 0 bases, in that order; junction bases with no gene match: 4. Germline CDR1 and CDR2: SGHVS and FQNEAQ. The CDR3 is 15 residues long. CDR3 sequence: CASSTGTGYQETQYF. Written as DNA, the CDR3 is TGTGCCAGCAGCACCGGGACAGGGTACCAAGAGACCCAGTACTTC.

J is TRBJ2-7 and V is TRBV9; no definite D call. The germline V gene encodes CDR1 SGDLS and CDR2 YYNGEE. CDR3 size: 13 residues. V was pared by 2 bases and J by 4 bases, with 10 bases between. DNA of the CDR3: TGTGCCAGCAGCGTGTCAGGAGCGTACGAGCAGTACTTC. Its translation is CASSVSGAYEQYF.

This clonotype has a single count. J is TRBJ2-5 and V is TRBV10-3, with no clear D. The CDR3 loop spans 13 amino acids. Germline lookup yields CDR1 ENHRY and CDR2 SYGVKD. V gave up 5 bases and J gave up 3 bases, with 10 bases separating them. The CDR3: CAISISLKETQYF. Here the CDR3 DNA reads TGTGCCATCAGTATTTCTTTAAAAGAGACCCAGTACTTC.

This clonotype was seen a handful of times. The chain links TRBV6-4 to TRBJ2-5; 8 bases are a match to TRBD1. The CDR3 is made up of 15 amino acids. Unmatched junction bases numbered 11, after V lost 6 bases and J lost 5 bases. In germline, CDR1 is MRHNA, CDR2 SNTAGT. This CDR3 is CASSRSPGQGETQYF. The CDR3 coding sequence is TGTGCCAGCAGCCGATCGCCTGGACAGGGCGAGACCCAGTACTTC.

The J gene is TRBJ1-1, the V gene TRBV11-2, with unresolved D. The CDR3 is 20 amino acids. V was cut by 0 bases and J by 0 bases, with 23 bases left in between. Germline V gives CDR1 SGHAT, CDR2 FQNNGV. CDR3 loop: CASSLELYLEAVKMNTEAFF. In DNA form, the CDR3 reads TGTGCCAGCAGCTTAGAATTATACCTGGAGGCAGTTAAAATGAACACTGAAGCTTTCTTT. Variable domain in full (rest from reference TRBV11-2 and TRBJ1-1): EAGVAQSPRYKIIEKRQSVAFWCNPISGHATLYWYQQILGQGPKLLIQFQNNGVVDDSQLPKDRFSAERLKGVDSTLKIQPAKLEDSAVYLCASSLELYLEAVKMNTEAFFGQGTRLTVV.

V and J are TRBV24-1 and TRBJ2-2; no definite D call. Trimming shortened V by 8 bases and J by 4 bases, and 10 bases separated the two germline ends. The CDR3 length is 13 residues. Per the germline V gene, CDR1 is KGHDR and CDR2 is SFDVKD. CDR3 sequence: CATKNPITGELFF. CDR3 nucleotide sequence: TGTGCCACCAAGAACCCTATCACCGGGGAGCTGTTTTTT.